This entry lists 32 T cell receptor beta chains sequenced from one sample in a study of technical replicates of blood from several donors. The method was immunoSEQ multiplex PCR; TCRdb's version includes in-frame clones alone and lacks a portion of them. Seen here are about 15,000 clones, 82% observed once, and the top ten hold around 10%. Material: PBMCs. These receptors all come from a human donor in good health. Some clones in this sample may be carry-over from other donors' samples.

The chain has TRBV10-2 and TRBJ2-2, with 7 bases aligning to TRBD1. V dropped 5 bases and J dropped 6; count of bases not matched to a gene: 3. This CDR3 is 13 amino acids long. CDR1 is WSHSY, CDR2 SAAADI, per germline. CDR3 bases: TGCGCCAGCAGTAGTCAGGGGGCCGGGGAGCTGTTTTTT. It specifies CASSSQGAGELFF.

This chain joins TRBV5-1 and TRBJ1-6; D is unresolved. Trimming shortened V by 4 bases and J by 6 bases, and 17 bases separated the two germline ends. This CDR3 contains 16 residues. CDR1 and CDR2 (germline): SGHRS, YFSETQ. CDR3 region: CASSLREAAINSPLHF. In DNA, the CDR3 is TGCGCCAGCAGCCTCCGTGAGGCAGCCATTAATTCACCCCTCCACTTT. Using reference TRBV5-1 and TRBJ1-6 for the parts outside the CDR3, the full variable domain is KAGVTQTPRYLIKTRGQQVTLSCSPISGHRSVSWYQQTPGQGLQFLFEYFSETQRNKGNFPGRFSGRQFSNSRSEMNVSTLELGDSALYLCASSLREAAINSPLHFGNGTRLTVT.

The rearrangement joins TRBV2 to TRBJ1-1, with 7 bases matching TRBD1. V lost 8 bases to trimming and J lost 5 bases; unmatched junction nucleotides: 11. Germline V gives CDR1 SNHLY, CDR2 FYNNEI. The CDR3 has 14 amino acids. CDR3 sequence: CASSSRQGGTEAFF. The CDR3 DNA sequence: TGTGCCAGCTCCTCCCGACAGGGTGGAACTGAAGCTTTCTTT. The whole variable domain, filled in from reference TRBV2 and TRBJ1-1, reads EPEVTQTPSHQVTQMGQEVILRCVPISNHLYFYWYRQILGQKVEFLVSFYNNEISEKSEIFDDQFSVERPDGSNFTLKIRSTKLEDSAMYFCASSSRQGGTEAFFGQGTRLTVV.

CDR3 region: CAFTGSSYNEQFF. The CDR3 nucleotides are TGTGCCTTTACAGGGAGCTCCTACAATGAGCAGTTCTTC. The genes are TRBV30 and TRBJ2-1; TRBD1 is a possible D gene (6 bases). The CDR3 sequence is 13 residues long. V lost 7 bases and J 0 bases, leaving 10 bases between the germline ends. Germline V gene sequence: CDR1 GTSNPN, CDR2 SVGIG (reference sequence).

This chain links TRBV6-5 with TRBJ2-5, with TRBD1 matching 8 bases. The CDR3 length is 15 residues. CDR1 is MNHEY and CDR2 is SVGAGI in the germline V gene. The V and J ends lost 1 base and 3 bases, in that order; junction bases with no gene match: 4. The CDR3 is CASSYWAGGEETQYF. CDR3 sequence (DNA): TGTGCCAGCAGTTACTGGGCAGGGGGCGAAGAGACCCAGTACTTC.

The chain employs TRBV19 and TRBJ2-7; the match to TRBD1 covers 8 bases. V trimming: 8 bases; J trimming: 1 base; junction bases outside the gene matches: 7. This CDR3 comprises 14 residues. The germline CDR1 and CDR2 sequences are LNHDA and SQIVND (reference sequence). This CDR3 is CASSRGLLSYEQYF. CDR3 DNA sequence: TGTGCCAGTTCCAGGGGGCTCCTATCCTACGAGCAGTACTTC.

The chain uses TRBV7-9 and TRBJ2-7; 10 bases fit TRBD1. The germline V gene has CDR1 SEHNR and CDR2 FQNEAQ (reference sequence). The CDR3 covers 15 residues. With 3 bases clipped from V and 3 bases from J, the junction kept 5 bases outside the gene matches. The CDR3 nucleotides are TGTGCCAGCAGCTTCCCGGGACAGGGGCTCTACGAGCAGTACTTC. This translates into CASSFPGQGLYEQYF.

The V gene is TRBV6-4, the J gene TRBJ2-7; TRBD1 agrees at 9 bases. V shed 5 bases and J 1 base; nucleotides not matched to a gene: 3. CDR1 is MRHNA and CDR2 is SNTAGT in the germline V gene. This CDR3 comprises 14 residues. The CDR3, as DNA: TGTGCCAGCAGTCCCGGACAGGGGTCCTACGAGCAGTACTTC. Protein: CASSPGQGSYEQYF.

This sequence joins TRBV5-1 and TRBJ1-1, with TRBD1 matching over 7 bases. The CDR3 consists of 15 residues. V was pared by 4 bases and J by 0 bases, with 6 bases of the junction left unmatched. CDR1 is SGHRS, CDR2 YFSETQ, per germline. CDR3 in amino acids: CASSDSGTVNTEAFF. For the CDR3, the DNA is TGCGCCAGCAGCGATTCCGGGACAGTGAACACTGAAGCTTTCTTT.

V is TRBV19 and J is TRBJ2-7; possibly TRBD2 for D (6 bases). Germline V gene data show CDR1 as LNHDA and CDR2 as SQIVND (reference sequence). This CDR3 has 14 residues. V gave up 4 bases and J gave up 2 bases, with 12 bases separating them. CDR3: CASSTSSVTYEQYF. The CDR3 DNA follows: TGTGCCAGTAGTACCTCTAGCGTCACCTACGAGCAGTACTTC.

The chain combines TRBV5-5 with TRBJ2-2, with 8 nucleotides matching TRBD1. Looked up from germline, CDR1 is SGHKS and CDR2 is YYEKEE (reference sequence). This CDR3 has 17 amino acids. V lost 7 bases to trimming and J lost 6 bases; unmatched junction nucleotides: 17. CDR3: CASGEGPGQGGSGELFF. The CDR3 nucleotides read TGTGCCAGCGGCGAAGGGCCAGGACAGGGAGGCTCCGGGGAGCTGTTTTTT.

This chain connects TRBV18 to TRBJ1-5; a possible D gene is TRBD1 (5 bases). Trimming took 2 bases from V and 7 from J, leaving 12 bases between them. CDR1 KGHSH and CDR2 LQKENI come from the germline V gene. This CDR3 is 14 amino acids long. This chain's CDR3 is CASSPDSSDQPQHF. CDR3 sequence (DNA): TGTGCCAGCTCACCAGACAGTTCGGACCAGCCCCAGCATTTT.

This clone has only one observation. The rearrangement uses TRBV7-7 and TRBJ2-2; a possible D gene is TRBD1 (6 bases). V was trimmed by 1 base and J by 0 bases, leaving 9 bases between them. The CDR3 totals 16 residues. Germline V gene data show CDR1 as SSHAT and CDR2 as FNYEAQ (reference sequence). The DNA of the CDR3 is TGTGCCAGCAGCTTAGTAGCAGGGGCGAACACCGGGGAGCTGTTTTTT. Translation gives CASSLVAGANTGELFF.

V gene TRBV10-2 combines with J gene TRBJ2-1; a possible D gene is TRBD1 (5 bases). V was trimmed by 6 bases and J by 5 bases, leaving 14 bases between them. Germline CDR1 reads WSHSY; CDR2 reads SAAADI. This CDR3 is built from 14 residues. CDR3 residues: CASSRRQNDNEQFF. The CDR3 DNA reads TGCGCCAGCAGCAGAAGACAGAATGACAATGAGCAGTTCTTC.

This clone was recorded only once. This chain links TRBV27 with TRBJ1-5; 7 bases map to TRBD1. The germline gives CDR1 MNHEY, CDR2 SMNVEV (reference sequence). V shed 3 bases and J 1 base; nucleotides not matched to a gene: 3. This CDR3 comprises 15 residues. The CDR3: CASSFSGGSNQPQHF. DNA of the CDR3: TGTGCCAGCAGTTTCTCAGGGGGAAGCAATCAGCCCCAGCATTTT.

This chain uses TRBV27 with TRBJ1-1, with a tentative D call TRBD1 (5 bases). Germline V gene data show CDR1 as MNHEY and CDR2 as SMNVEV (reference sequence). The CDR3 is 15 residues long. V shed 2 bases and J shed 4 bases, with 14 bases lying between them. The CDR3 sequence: CASSLPPGLGTEAFF. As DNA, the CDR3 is TGTGCCAGCAGTTTACCCCCAGGGCTGGGCACTGAAGCTTTCTTT.

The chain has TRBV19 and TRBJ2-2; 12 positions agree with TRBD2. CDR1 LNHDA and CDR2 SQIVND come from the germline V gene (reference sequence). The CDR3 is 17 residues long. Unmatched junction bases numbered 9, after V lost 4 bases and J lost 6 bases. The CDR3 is CASSTEPSGRAPGELFF. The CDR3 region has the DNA TGTGCCAGTAGTACCGAACCTAGCGGGAGGGCCCCCGGGGAGCTGTTTTTT.

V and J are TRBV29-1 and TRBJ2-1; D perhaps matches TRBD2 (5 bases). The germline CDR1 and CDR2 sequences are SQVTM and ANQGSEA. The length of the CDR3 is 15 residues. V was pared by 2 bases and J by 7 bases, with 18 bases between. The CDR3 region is CSVESYIGGPNEQFF. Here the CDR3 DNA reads TGCAGCGTTGAATCTTACATAGGCGGGCCAAATGAGCAGTTCTTC.

CDR3 residues: CASSESFGFYEQYF. The CDR3, as DNA: TGTGCCAGCAGTGAATCGTTCGGGTTCTACGAGCAGTACTTC. The rearrangement joins TRBV6-1 to TRBJ2-7; D gene ambiguous. V was clipped by 2 bases and J by 3 bases, with 11 bases between them. Germline V CDR1 and CDR2: MNHNS, SASEGT. The CDR3 extends over 14 amino acids.

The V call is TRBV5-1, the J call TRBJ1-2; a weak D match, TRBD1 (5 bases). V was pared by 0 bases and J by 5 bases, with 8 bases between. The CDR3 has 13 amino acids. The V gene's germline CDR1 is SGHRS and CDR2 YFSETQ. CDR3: CASSLGRVYGYTF. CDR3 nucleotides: TGCGCCAGCAGCTTGGGCAGGGTTTATGGCTACACCTTC.

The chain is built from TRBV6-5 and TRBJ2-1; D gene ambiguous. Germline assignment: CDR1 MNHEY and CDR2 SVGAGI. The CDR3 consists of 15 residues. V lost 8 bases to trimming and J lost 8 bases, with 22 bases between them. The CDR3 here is CASRFGPYLYDEQFF. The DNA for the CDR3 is TGTGCCAGCCGATTTGGGCCTTACCTTTACGATGAGCAGTTCTTC.

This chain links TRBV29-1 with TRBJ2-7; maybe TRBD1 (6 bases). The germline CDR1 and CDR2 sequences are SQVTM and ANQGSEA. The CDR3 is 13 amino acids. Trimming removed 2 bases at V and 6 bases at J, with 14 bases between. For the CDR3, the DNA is TGCAGCGTTGAAAAGGTTAGAGGGGGCGAGCAGTACTTC. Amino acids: CSVEKVRGGEQYF.

The CDR3, as DNA: TGTGCCAGCAGTTTACTAAACACAGATACGCAGTATTTT. It specifies CASSLLNTDTQYF. The rearrangement uses TRBV27 and TRBJ2-3, with D uncertain. CDR1 MNHEY and CDR2 SMNVEV come from the germline V gene (reference sequence). Deletions cut 2 bases from V and 2 bases from J, with 5 bases between. This CDR3 is built from 13 residues.

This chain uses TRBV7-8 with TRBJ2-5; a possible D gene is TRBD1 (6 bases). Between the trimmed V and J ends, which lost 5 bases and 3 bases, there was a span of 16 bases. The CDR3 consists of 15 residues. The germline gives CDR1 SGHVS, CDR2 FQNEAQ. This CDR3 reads CASSTWTAPEETQYF. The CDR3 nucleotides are TGTGCCAGCAGCACCTGGACAGCTCCCGAAGAGACCCAGTACTTC.

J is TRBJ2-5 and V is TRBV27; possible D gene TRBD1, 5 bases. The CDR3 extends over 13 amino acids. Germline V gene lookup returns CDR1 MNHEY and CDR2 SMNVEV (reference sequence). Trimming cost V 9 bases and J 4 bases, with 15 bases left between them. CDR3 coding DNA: TGTGCCAGTACCCAGGGTATAGGAGAGACCCAGTACTTC. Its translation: CASTQGIGETQYF.

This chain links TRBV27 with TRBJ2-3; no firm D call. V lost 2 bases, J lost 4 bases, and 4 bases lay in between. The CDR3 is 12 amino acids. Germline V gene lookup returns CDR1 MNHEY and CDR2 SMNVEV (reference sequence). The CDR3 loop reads CASSLSPDTQYF. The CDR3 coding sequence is TGTGCCAGCAGTTTAAGCCCAGATACGCAGTATTTT.

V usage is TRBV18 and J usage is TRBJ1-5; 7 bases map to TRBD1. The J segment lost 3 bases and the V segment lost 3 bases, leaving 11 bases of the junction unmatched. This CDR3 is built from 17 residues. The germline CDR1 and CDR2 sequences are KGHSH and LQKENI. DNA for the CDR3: TGTGCCAGCTCACCGTCCTTAATCGGGACAGACAATCAGCCCCAGCATTTT. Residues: CASSPSLIGTDNQPQHF.

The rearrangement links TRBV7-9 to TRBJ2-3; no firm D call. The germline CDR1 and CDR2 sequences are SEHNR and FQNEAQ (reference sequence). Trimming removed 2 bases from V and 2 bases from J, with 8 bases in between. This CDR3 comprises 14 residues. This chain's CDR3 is CASSLSQATDTQYF. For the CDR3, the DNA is TGTGCCAGCAGCTTAAGCCAGGCCACAGATACGCAGTATTTT.

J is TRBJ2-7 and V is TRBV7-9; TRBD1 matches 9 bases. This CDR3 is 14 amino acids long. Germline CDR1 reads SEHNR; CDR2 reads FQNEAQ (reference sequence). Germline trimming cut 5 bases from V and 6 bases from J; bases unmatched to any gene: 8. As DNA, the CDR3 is TGTGCCAGCAGCCTCCGGGACAGGGTTGGCGAGCAGTACTTC. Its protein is CASSLRDRVGEQYF.

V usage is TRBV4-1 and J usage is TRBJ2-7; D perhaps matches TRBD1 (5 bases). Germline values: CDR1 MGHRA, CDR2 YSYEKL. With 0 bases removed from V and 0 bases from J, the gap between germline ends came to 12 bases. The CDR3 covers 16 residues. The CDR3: CASSQDGATSSYEQYF. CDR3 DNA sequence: TGCGCCAGCAGCCAAGATGGGGCGACGAGCTCCTACGAGCAGTACTTC.

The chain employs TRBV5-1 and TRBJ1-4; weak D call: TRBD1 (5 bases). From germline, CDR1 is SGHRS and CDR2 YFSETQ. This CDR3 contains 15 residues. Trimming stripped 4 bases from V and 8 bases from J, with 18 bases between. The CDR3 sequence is CASSLLGQGLEKLFF. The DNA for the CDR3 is TGCGCCAGCAGCCTCCTGGGGCAGGGTCTCGAAAAACTGTTTTTT.

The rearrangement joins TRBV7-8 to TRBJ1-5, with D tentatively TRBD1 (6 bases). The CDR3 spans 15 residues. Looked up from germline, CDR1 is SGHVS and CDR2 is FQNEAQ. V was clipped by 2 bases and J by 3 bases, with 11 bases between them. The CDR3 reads CASSLLQGPNQPQHF. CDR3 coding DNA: TGTGCCAGCAGCTTATTACAGGGTCCCAATCAGCCCCAGCATTTT.